This TCR beta chain was found in a study of beta chain features in type 1 diabetes. Findings of the study overall: A moderate, significant TCRB CDR3 shortening appeared in type 1 diabetes across four CD4+ subsets.

CDR1 and CDR2 (germline): SNHLY, FYNNEI. The ends were cut back, 5 bases at V and 2 bases at J, with 7 bases in the middle. The CDR3 contains 12 residues. This clone was picked up a small number of times. Its antigen is not known. Of the isolated RNA, all was reverse transcribed, and so the sequenced material was expressed TCRB transcripts. Generated by immunoSEQ multiplex PCR, the TCRdb table keeps only in-frame clones and is missing some. The sample yields some 290,000 clones, approximately 15% seen once. The TCR was taken from a man aged 25-45 years with type 1 diabetes. The sequenced sample was naive CD4+ T cells from blood. V gene TRBV2 combines with J gene TRBJ2-7, with D unclear. The CDR3 DNA follows: TGTGCCAGCAGTCGAATAGCCTACGAGCAGTACTTC. Translating it yields CASSRIAYEQYF.